This record covers a single T cell receptor beta chain. The antigen is undetermined. This sample is drawn from a study of shared clonotypes between healthy human individuals. Study-wide results and caveats: Compared with clonotypes that all four donors shared, non-shared clonotypes had lower generation probabilities.

The CDR3 contains 13 residues. Trimming took 3 bases from V and 5 from J, leaving 12 bases between them. Germline V lookup: CDR1 GTSNPN, CDR2 SVGIG (reference sequence). Donors were healthy HIV-negative adults without recent acute infections or vaccinations. Genomic DNA of each subset was evenly split across several immunoSEQ plates. Original data processing: ImmunoSEQ supplied junction-only sequences lacking quality scores, so filtering was different. TCRdb's copy holds only in-frame clones and misses some; the assay was immunoSEQ multiplex PCR. V and J calls plus clone size are reproduced from that table; the DNA served to infer D and trimming. This sample has approximately 2,300,000 clones, with 85% to 95% found just once.

Sequenced sample: naive CD4+ T cells from PBMCs. Described subset: CD45RA+ positively selected. The sequence was collected from a man aged 18 to 29 in good health. Some clones in this sample may be carry-over from other donors' samples. The chain uses TRBV30 and TRBJ2-3; D call uncertain. The CDR3 loop is CAWSALKRDTQYF. The CDR3 nucleotides read TGTGCCTGGAGCGCCCTGAAACGAGATACGCAGTATTTT.